Described below is a single T cell receptor (beta chain) sequence and its context. Its antigen is undetermined. The entry originates in a study of OX40 agonist ivuxolimab in advanced cancers. In the study overall: About 40% of patients had received prior checkpoint inhibitor therapy.

Sequencing used immunoSEQ multiplex PCR; TCRdb keeps in-frame clones, though not all of them. The data hold tens of thousands of clones, with about four fifths observed a single time. General study results and limits: Still undetermined is the antigen specificity of the expanded peripheral T cells.

CDR3 length: 14 amino acids. With 6 bases clipped from V and 3 bases from J, the junction kept 8 bases outside the gene matches. Germline CDR1 and CDR2: SGDLS and YYNGEE. The J gene is TRBJ1-1, the V gene TRBV9; 7 nucleotides line up with TRBD1. The sequences come from CD4+ or CD8+ T cells sorted from blood, collected in a trial of the OX40 agonist ivuxolimab. The source is an adult with an advanced solid tumor such as melanoma, head and neck, liver or kidney cancer. DNA for the CDR3: TGTGCCAGCACACCACGGACAGGATACACTGAAGCTTTCTTT. This gives the protein CASTPRTGYTEAFF.